The 23 T cell receptor beta chains reported below all come from one sample, sequenced in a study of cytomegalovirus exposure and HLA in healthy donors. PCR amplification relied on 60 Vbeta primers (plus 13 Jbeta primers). The repertoire was sequenced with immunoSEQ multiplex PCR; TCRdb's copy has only in-frame clones and lacks some. Found here are approximately 160,000 clones, just over 70% of them singletons; the top ten hold about 4.7%. Sequences were obtained from PBMCs. These receptors originate from a man younger than 30 in good health and CMV-seropositive.

The genes are TRBV6-1 and TRBJ2-7; TRBD1 matches at 9 bases. The junction had 7 bases not matched to a gene; V was cut back by 5 bases and J by 5 bases. Germline V gene lookup returns CDR1 MNHNS and CDR2 SASEGT. This CDR3 is built from 14 residues. The CDR3 bases are TGTGCCAGCAGTCCTACGGGACAGGGCCACGAGCAGTACGTC. It specifies CASSPTGQGHEQYV.

The genes are TRBV7-2 and TRBJ1-5; tentative D call: TRBD1 (6 bases). Trimming shortened V by 5 bases and J by 5 bases, and 22 bases separated the two germline ends. Germline values: CDR1 SGHTA, CDR2 FQGNSA. The CDR3 is 17 amino acids. The CDR3 here is CASSRLGTIRKDQPQHF. The CDR3 nucleotides read TGTGCCAGCAGCCGTTTGGGGACAATCAGAAAGGATCAGCCCCAGCATTTT.

This rearrangement joins TRBV10-2 to TRBJ1-1; perhaps TRBD1 as D (6 bases). Germline V gene lookup returns CDR1 WSHSY and CDR2 SAAADI. Trimming removed 10 bases from V and 4 bases from J, with 19 bases in between. CDR3 length equals 14 residues. CDR3 region: CATRVAGAATEAFF. The CDR3 nucleotides read TGCGCCACCCGGGTCGCGGGGGCGGCCACTGAAGCTTTCTTT.

The chain recombines TRBV15 with TRBJ2-7, with D maybe TRBD2 (6 bases). Trimming removed 0 bases from V and 6 bases from J, with 9 bases in between. CDR3 length: 13 residues. Germline CDR1 and CDR2: LNHNV and YYDKDF (reference sequence). CDR3: CATSRDRRGEQYV. The CDR3 bases are TGTGCCACCAGCAGAGATAGGAGGGGCGAGCAGTACGTC.

The V call is TRBV5-1, the J call TRBJ1-6; TRBD1 aligns across 10 bases. The CDR3 has 15 amino acids. V trimming: 0 bases; J trimming: 10 bases; junction bases outside the gene matches: 4. Germline V lookup: CDR1 SGHRS, CDR2 YFSETQ. Here the CDR3 reads CASSLEDRGQSPLHF. CDR3 in DNA: TGCGCCAGCAGCTTGGAAGACAGGGGGCAATCACCCCTCCACTTT.

V and J are TRBV7-2 and TRBJ1-1; D not resolved. The CDR3 has 14 amino acids. The V gene's germline CDR1 is SGHTA and CDR2 FQGNSA. V shed 1 base and J shed 1 base, with 7 bases lying between them. CDR3 loop: CASSLVESNTEAFF. The CDR3 DNA reads TGTGCCAGCAGCTTAGTAGAGTCGAACACTGAAGCTTTCTTT.

The sample holds a few counts of this clone. The junction departs from the called germline gene at one end, perhaps through a read error. CDR3: CASILGTGALPSTGELFF. The CDR3 DNA sequence: TGTGCCAGCATCTTAGGGACAGGGGCCCTTCCGAGCACCGGGGAGCTGTTTTTT. This chain uses TRBV7-8 with TRBJ2-2; 10 bases align to TRBD1. Germline CDR1 reads SGHVS; CDR2 reads FQNEAQ. The CDR3 is 18 amino acids.

This rearrangement joins TRBV6-6 to TRBJ1-1; the D gene is possibly TRBD1 (6 bases). Germline V lookup: CDR1 MNHNY, CDR2 SVGAGI (reference sequence). V lost 7 bases and J lost 8, with 14 bases in between. CDR3 size: 12 residues. The CDR3 loop reads CASTLQGREAFF. CDR3 DNA: TGTGCCAGCACCCTACAGGGTCGGGAAGCTTTCTTT.

This chain uses TRBV6-5 with TRBJ1-5; 7 bases map to TRBD1. Per the germline V gene, CDR1 is MNHEY and CDR2 is SVGAGI. The V gene end was trimmed by 5 bases and the J gene end by 3 bases; junction bases not matched to a gene: 4. The CDR3 has 14 amino acids. CDR3 loop: CASSPGQHNQPQHF. The CDR3 region has the DNA TGTGCCAGCAGTCCGGGACAGCACAATCAGCCCCAGCATTTT.

This rearrangement joins TRBV7-9 to TRBJ2-2, with 13 positions matching TRBD2. Germline trimming cut 4 bases from V and 5 bases from J; bases unmatched to any gene: 4. The CDR3 has 16 amino acids. Germline assignment: CDR1 SEHNR and CDR2 FQNEAQ (reference sequence). DNA of the CDR3: TGTGCCAGCAGCTACGGGACTAGCGGGGTTACCGGGGAGCTGTTTTTT. Protein sequence: CASSYGTSGVTGELFF. Complete variable domain (other parts from reference TRBV7-9 and TRBJ2-2): DTGVSQNPRHKITKRGQNVTFRCDPISEHNRLYWYRQTLGQGPEFLTYFQNEAQLEKSRLLSDRFSAERPKGSFSTLEIQRTEQGDSAMYLCASSYGTSGVTGELFFGEGSRLTVL.

The chain has TRBV12-5 and TRBJ1-2; 7 nucleotides line up with TRBD1. Trimming cost V 4 bases and J 8 bases; bases outside gene matches: 16. Germline values: CDR1 LGHNT, CDR2 FRNRAP. The CDR3 is made up of 16 amino acids. The CDR3 coding sequence is TGTGCTAGTGGTTCGACGGACAGGCCAGACTTTAAGGGCTACACCTTC. The encoded protein is CASGSTDRPDFKGYTF.

This clone was seen only a few times. This sequence joins TRBV28 and TRBJ2-1; 11 nucleotides agree with TRBD1. CDR1 and CDR2 from the germline V gene are MDHEN and SYDVKM. J was trimmed by 7 bases and V by 6 bases; bases with no gene match: 8. The CDR3 is made up of 15 amino acids. Written as DNA, the CDR3 is TGTGCCAGCAGCTCCGGGACAGGGGGGAGGAATGAGCAGTTCTTC. Protein sequence: CASSSGTGGRNEQFF.

This rearrangement joins TRBV7-6 to TRBJ2-3; a weak D match, TRBD1 (6 bases). Trimming shortened V by 3 bases and J by 1 base, and 14 bases separated the two germline ends. Germline V gene lookup returns CDR1 SGHVS and CDR2 FNYEAQ. The CDR3 consists of 16 residues. CDR3 DNA: TGTGCCAGCAGCTTGGTCAGGGGAAGTGGCACAGATACGCAGTATTTT. Translating gives CASSLVRGSGTDTQYF.

This chain uses TRBV6-5 with TRBJ2-7, with D possibly being TRBD1 (5 bases). The CDR3 totals 12 residues. Germline V gives CDR1 MNHEY, CDR2 SVGAGI. V was pared by 5 bases and J by 6 bases, with 11 bases between. CDR3 sequence (DNA): TGTGCCAGCAGTGAACCAGGGTCCGAGCAGTACGTC. Its protein product is CASSEPGSEQYV.

The chain joins TRBV28 to TRBJ1-5; 7 bases align to TRBD1. V shed 2 bases and J 3 bases; nucleotides not matched to a gene: 19. The CDR3 totals 20 residues. Per the germline V gene, CDR1 is MDHEN and CDR2 is SYDVKM. The CDR3 sequence: CASSLHTFRRQGILNQPQHF. CDR3 nucleotides: TGTGCCAGCAGTTTACATACTTTTAGGCGACAGGGCATCCTCAATCAGCCCCAGCATTTT.

The chain is built from TRBV6-5 and TRBJ1-5; no clear D gene. CDR3 length: 12 residues. The V gene lost 6 bases and the J gene lost 5 bases, with 8 bases spanning the gap. Germline assignment: CDR1 MNHEY and CDR2 SVGAGI. The CDR3: CASRQRDQPQHF. The CDR3 DNA sequence: TGTGCCAGCAGGCAGAGGGATCAGCCCCAGCATTTT.

The count of this clone is one. This chain joins TRBV7-9 and TRBJ1-4; maybe TRBD1 (5 bases). This CDR3 contains 14 residues. The germline gives CDR1 SEHNR, CDR2 FQNEAQ (reference sequence). Trimming cost V 7 bases and J 0 bases, with 9 bases left between them. As DNA, the CDR3 is TGTGCCAGCACCGCGACAGCAACTAATGAAAAACTGTTTTTT. Translating it yields CASTATATNEKLFF.

J is TRBJ1-1 and V is TRBV4-2, with D hard to call. Germline V gene sequence: CDR1 LGHNA, CDR2 YNFKEQ. V lost 2 bases and J 2 bases, leaving 9 bases between the germline ends. The CDR3 contains 14 residues. The CDR3, as DNA: TGTGCCAGCAGCCAAAGCGGGGAAAACACTGAAGCTTTCTTT. It is translated as CASSQSGENTEAFF.

The chain recombines TRBV5-1 with TRBJ2-5, with 8 bases aligning to TRBD2. This CDR3 region has 15 residues. Germline assignment: CDR1 SGHRS and CDR2 YFSETQ. With V trimmed by 0 bases and J by 5 bases, 6 bases remained unmatched. CDR3: CASSLASGGPETQYF. Here the CDR3 DNA reads TGCGCCAGCAGCTTGGCCTCGGGGGGGCCGGAGACCCAGTACTTC.

This rearrangement joins TRBV5-4 to TRBJ1-2, with no clear D. V was shortened by 3 bases and J by 0 bases, with 6 bases between the two germline ends. This CDR3 has 13 residues. Per germline, CDR1 SGHNT and CDR2 YYREEE (reference sequence). CDR3 DNA: TGTGCCAGCAGCTCCGGGACTAACTATGGCTACACCTTC. Its translation is CASSSGTNYGYTF.

V is TRBV28 and J is TRBJ1-5; D ambiguous. V shed 4 bases and J shed 2 bases, with 15 bases lying between them. This CDR3 has 16 amino acids. Germline V gives CDR1 MDHEN, CDR2 SYDVKM. The CDR3 DNA sequence: TGTGCCAGCAGTTCCCCCATGGCGGGCGGCAATCAGCCCCAGCATTTT. It codes for CASSSPMAGGNQPQHF.

This clone appeared many times. J is TRBJ1-2 and V is TRBV4-1; a weak D match, TRBD1 (5 bases). The V gene's germline CDR1 is MGHRA and CDR2 YSYEKL. Trimming took off 1 base at V and 4 bases at J, with 19 bases between the two ends. There are 17 residues in the CDR3. In nucleotides, the CDR3 is TGCGCCAGCAGCCAAGGGTGGGGCGTAACCTACGCCTATGGCTACACCTTC. Translation gives CASSQGWGVTYAYGYTF.

This clone has more than one count but fewer than ten. J is TRBJ1-1 and V is TRBV7-3; D is possibly TRBD1 (5 bases). The V end was cut by 5 bases, the J end by 3 bases, with 13 bases between. Germline values: CDR1 SGHTA, CDR2 FQGTGA. The length of the CDR3 is 14 residues. CDR3: CASSMGGWDTEAFF. The CDR3 DNA reads TGTGCCAGCAGCATGGGGGGTTGGGACACTGAAGCTTTCTTT.